This T cell receptor (beta chain) was documented in a study of T-cell memory formation after mild COVID-19. General study results and limits: Mainly CM and EM harbored the contracting CD4+ clones; mainly EMRA harbored the CD8+ ones.

Trimming took off 6 bases at V and 5 bases at J, with 10 bases between the two ends. The CDR3 runs to 12 residues. Germline V lookup: CDR1 SGHTA, CDR2 FQGNSA. This clonotype was counted only a few times. What it binds is not known. Constant-segment-primed 5'RACE gave TCR alpha and TCR beta cDNA libraries with sample barcodes and UMIs. TCRdb analysed the 5' RACE reads with MiXCR anew, one entry per CDR3 protein. The data show 300,000 to 350,000 distinct CDR3 sequences, with approximately 19% seen just once and 20% to 25% held by the top ten. The source of this sequence is a man aged 18 to 30 who had mild COVID-19 (a few samples of this study predate the infection). Cell type and time point are not known. The chain uses TRBV7-2 and TRBJ2-5; D gene unclear. Material for sequencing was PBMCs or a T cell subset sorted from them (not recorded which). The CDR3 reads CASRPQSETQYF. CDR3 in DNA: TGTGCCAGCAGGCCGCAATCTGAGACCCAGTACTTC.